A single sample gave rise to the 12 T cell receptor beta chains below, sequenced in a study of cytomegalovirus exposure and HLA in healthy donors. With 60 Vbeta and 13 Jbeta primers, the PCR was carried out. Repertoires were generated with immunoSEQ multiplex PCR, while TCRdb's copy carries only in-frame clones and drops some. The data contain 150,000 or so clones, around 67% of them singletons. Input material: PBMCs. Receptors were obtained from a woman aged 18-29 years in good health and CMV-seronegative.

This clone has a single count. This chain links TRBV28 with TRBJ2-7, with 10 nucleotides matching TRBD1. This CDR3 contains 14 residues. Trimming removed 3 bases from V and 4 bases from J; junction bases left unmatched: 3. CDR1 and CDR2 from the germline V gene are MDHEN and SYDVKM. The CDR3 sequence is CASSLDRGGYEQYF. The CDR3, as DNA: TGTGCCAGCAGTTTGGACAGGGGGGGATACGAGCAGTACTTC.

This chain connects TRBV27 to TRBJ2-4; D not resolved. Germline V gene data show CDR1 as MNHEY and CDR2 as SMNVEV (reference sequence). This CDR3 is 14 amino acids long. V gave up 2 bases and J gave up 1 base, with 6 bases separating them. CDR3 in DNA: TGTGCCAGCAGTTTAACCAGGGCCAAAAACATTCAGTACTTC. This translates into CASSLTRAKNIQYF.

The J gene is TRBJ2-7, the V gene TRBV7-9, with TRBD1 matching 8 bases. J lost 0 bases, V lost 4 bases, and 5 bases had no gene match. In germline, CDR1 is SEHNR, CDR2 FQNEAQ (reference sequence). CDR3 length: 15 residues. In DNA, the CDR3 is TGTGCCAGCAGCTCCGGGACAGGAAGCTCCTACGAGCAGTACTTC. It yields the protein CASSSGTGSSYEQYF.

The rearrangement uses TRBV2 and TRBJ2-7; D perhaps matches TRBD2 (7 bases). V was clipped by 5 bases and J by 5 bases, with 16 bases between them. CDR1 is SNHLY, CDR2 FYNNEI, per germline. This CDR3 spans 14 amino acids. The DNA for the CDR3 is TGTGCCAGCAGTAACGCGCGGGGGCGCGACGAGCAGTACTTC. Its translation is CASSNARGRDEQYF.

This clone was counted between two and nine times. This rearrangement joins TRBV7-6 to TRBJ2-5; possible D gene TRBD2, 6 bases. This CDR3 contains 14 residues. Trimming removed 2 bases at V and 4 bases at J, with 11 bases between. Per germline, CDR1 SGHVS and CDR2 FNYEAQ. CDR3 DNA: TGTGCCAGCAGCTTACTCGGAGCGGGAGAGACCCAGTACTTC. Its translation: CASSLLGAGETQYF.

The chain has TRBV7-9 and TRBJ2-3; D possibly corresponds to TRBD2 (5 bases). V dropped 5 bases and J dropped 7 bases, with 13 bases sitting between them. The CDR3 has 13 amino acids. Germline values: CDR1 SEHNR, CDR2 FQNEAQ (reference sequence). CDR3: CASSITTGNTQYF. CDR3 nucleotide sequence: TGTGCCAGCAGCATAACTACGGGGAATACGCAGTATTTT.

The V call is TRBV18, the J call TRBJ2-5; 12 bases fit TRBD1. V dropped 0 bases and J dropped 4; count of bases not matched to a gene: 3. The germline gives CDR1 KGHSH, CDR2 LQKENI. The CDR3 length is 16 residues. The CDR3 DNA sequence: TGTGCCAGCTCACCACCGGGACAGGGGGCAGGAGAGACCCAGTACTTC. This translates into CASSPPGQGAGETQYF.

This clone was counted only a few times. The rearrangement links TRBV28 to TRBJ1-1, with D tentatively TRBD1 (6 bases). The V end was cut by 6 bases, the J end by 1 base, with 12 bases between. This CDR3 has 14 amino acids. Germline V gives CDR1 MDHEN, CDR2 SYDVKM. The CDR3 reads CASRTGAANTEAFF. CDR3 nucleotides: TGTGCCAGCAGGACAGGTGCCGCGAACACTGAAGCTTTCTTT.

A note on this clone: The identical CDR3 is also encoded by other nucleotide sequences in the sample. This chain links TRBV18 with TRBJ1-2, with a tentative D call TRBD1 (6 bases). This CDR3 is built from 13 residues. Germline V CDR1 and CDR2: KGHSH, LQKENI. Trimming shortened V by 4 bases and J by 8 bases, and 14 bases separated the two germline ends. The CDR3 is CASSQDRVRGYTF. CDR3 DNA sequence: TGTGCCAGCTCACAGGACAGAGTCAGAGGCTACACCTTC.

A few counts support this clone. The V and J genes are TRBV4-1 and TRBJ2-2, with 8 bases lining up with TRBD1. CDR1 is MGHRA and CDR2 is YSYEKL in the germline V gene. This CDR3 region has 17 residues. V lost 5 bases to trimming and J lost 2 bases; unmatched junction nucleotides: 10. CDR3 DNA: TGCGCCAGCAGCAACAGGGGGTCCGAGATAAACACCGGGGAGCTGTTTTTT. Protein: CASSNRGSEINTGELFF.

The rearrangement links TRBV7-8 to TRBJ2-7, with a possible D match to TRBD1 (6 bases). Germline V lookup: CDR1 SGHVS, CDR2 FQNEAQ. This CDR3 region has 15 residues. The ends were cut back, 5 bases at V and 4 bases at J, with 18 bases in the middle. CDR3 residues: CASSQTGLRHYEQYV. DNA of the CDR3: TGTGCCAGCAGCCAAACAGGGTTGCGGCATTACGAGCAGTACGTC.

As to this clone: The same CDR3 arises from other DNA sequences in this sample as well. This CDR3 reads CASSLFQGQGAGQPQHF. In DNA, the CDR3 is TGTGCCAGCAGTTTATTCCAGGGACAGGGGGCAGGACAACCCCAGCATTTT. V usage is TRBV28 and J usage is TRBJ1-5, with 12 bases aligning to TRBD1. V trimming: 1 base; J trimming: 10 bases; junction bases outside the gene matches: 11. This CDR3 is 17 amino acids long. Germline lookup yields CDR1 MDHEN and CDR2 SYDVKM.